Below, 30 T cell receptor beta chains from the same sample are listed, as sequenced in a study of monozygotic twins with inflammatory bowel disease. TCRdb processed the 5' RACE reads again and assigns one entry to each CDR3 protein, with no DNA. The data include approximately 330,000 distinct CDR3 sequences; the top ten clones carry roughly 2%. The source material was blood. Receptor source: a human donor with ulcerative colitis or Crohn's disease, or a healthy co-twin of an affected twin (not recorded which).

This chain links TRBV20-1 with TRBJ2-7; TCRdb selects TRBD1, and the lack of DNA leaves this call unchecked. The CDR3 covers 14 residues. Germline CDR1 reads DFQATT; CDR2 reads SNEGSKA (reference sequence). The CDR3 is CSARDPRVNYEQYF.

The rearrangement uses TRBV28 and TRBJ2-7; the TCRdb call, TRBD1, lacks DNA for checking. CDR3 length equals 17 residues. The germline gives CDR1 MDHEN, CDR2 SYDVKM. CDR3 in amino acids: CASSQGGTGQRGYEQYF. Drawing the rest from reference TRBV28 and TRBJ2-7, the complete variable domain is DVKVTQSSRYLVKRTGEKVFLECVQDMDHENMFWYRQDPGLGLRLIYFSYDVKMKEKGDIPEGYSVSREKKERFSLILESASTNQTSMYLCASSQGGTGQRGYEQYFGPGTRLTVT.

This chain connects TRBV4-1 to TRBJ2-7; the TCRdb D gene call, TRBD2, has no DNA to confirm it. Germline values: CDR1 MGHRA, CDR2 YSYEKL. The CDR3 contains 15 residues. CDR3 residues: CASSPNVGPTHEQYF.

The chain combines TRBV4-1 with TRBJ1-3. The CDR3 covers 15 residues. From germline, CDR1 is MGHRA and CDR2 YSYEKL. CDR3 in amino acids: CASSQEGSSGNTIYF.

V and J are TRBV28 and TRBJ2-5; lacking DNA, the TRBD2 call made by TCRdb goes unchecked. The CDR3 consists of 15 residues. Germline V gene data show CDR1 as MDHEN and CDR2 as SYDVKM. CDR3: CASSLFTSGKETQYF. The full variable domain, rest sourced from reference TRBV28 and TRBJ2-5, is DVKVTQSSRYLVKRTGEKVFLECVQDMDHENMFWYRQDPGLGLRLIYFSYDVKMKEKGDIPEGYSVSREKKERFSLILESASTNQTSMYLCASSLFTSGKETQYFGPGTRLLVL.

The chain is built from TRBV4-1 and TRBJ2-7; the D call of TRBD1 rests on TCRdb alone, since no DNA is present to check it. This CDR3 spans 14 amino acids. The germline V gene encodes CDR1 MGHRA and CDR2 YSYEKL. CDR3 sequence reads: CASSQDQGAREQYF.

CDR3 sequence reads: CSAGHRNTEAFF. The chain has TRBV29-1 and TRBJ1-1; TCRdb lists TRBD1, though no DNA is available to test this call. The CDR3 is made up of 12 amino acids. Germline lookup yields CDR1 SQVTM and CDR2 ANQGSEA.

The V call is TRBV15, the J call TRBJ1-6. Germline CDR1 is LNHNV and CDR2 is YYDKDF (reference sequence). The CDR3 runs 13 residues. The CDR3 is CATSRFDNSPLHF.

The V and J genes are TRBV10-3 and TRBJ1-2. Germline V gene lookup returns CDR1 ENHRY and CDR2 SYGVKD. There are 15 residues in the CDR3. The CDR3: CAISEDDRANYGYTF.

The chain recombines TRBV5-1 with TRBJ2-1; TCRdb selects TRBD2, and the lack of DNA leaves this call unchecked. The CDR3 totals 21 residues. From germline, CDR1 is SGHRS and CDR2 YFSETQ. The CDR3 loop is CASSFPGERDPNSYSYNEQFF.

The CDR3: CASSIQGAGEAFF. The gene calls are TRBV14 and TRBJ1-1; the TCRdb D gene call, TRBD1, has no DNA to confirm it. There are 13 residues in the CDR3. Germline V gene sequence: CDR1 SGHDN, CDR2 FVKESK.

V is TRBV27 and J is TRBJ1-2. CDR3 length equals 15 residues. From germline, CDR1 is MNHEY and CDR2 SMNVEV (reference sequence). The CDR3: CASSLSSALNYGYTF.

The chain recombines TRBV6-2 or TRBV6-3 with TRBJ1-1. The CDR3 runs to 16 residues. Germline loops: CDR1 MNHEY, CDR2 SVGEGT. The chain's CDR3 is CASIQVMVLGETEAFF.

The chain recombines TRBV5-5 with TRBJ2-1; TCRdb lists TRBD2, though no DNA is available to test this call. The CDR3 consists of 15 residues. Germline values: CDR1 SGHKS, CDR2 YYEKEE (reference sequence). This CDR3 reads CASSEPGTSGEVQFF.

The rearrangement links TRBV7-2 to TRBJ2-7; TCRdb picks TRBD1, but there is no DNA to check that call. From germline, CDR1 is SGHTA and CDR2 FQGNSA. CDR3 size: 15 residues. The CDR3: CASSFYRDSSYEQYF.

The gene calls are TRBV7-9 and TRBJ2-3. Looked up from germline, CDR1 is SEHNR and CDR2 is FQNEAQ (reference sequence). This CDR3 has 14 amino acids. The CDR3 region is CASSHDGGSDTQYF.

The rearrangement joins TRBV7-2 to TRBJ2-1; without DNA, the TCRdb call of TRBD1 cannot be checked. The CDR3 has 14 amino acids. Looked up from germline, CDR1 is SGHTA and CDR2 is FQGNSA. CDR3 sequence reads: CASSLTGMDNEQFF. The complete variable domain, with remaining parts taken from reference TRBV7-2 and TRBJ2-1, reads GAGVSQSPSNKVTEKGKDVELRCDPISGHTALYWYRQSLGQGLEFLIYFQGNSAPDKSGLPSDRFSAERTGGSVSTLTIQRTQQEDSAVYLCASSLTGMDNEQFFGPGTRLTVL.

The chain recombines TRBV29-1 with TRBJ2-1. The CDR3 covers 12 residues. CDR1 SQVTM and CDR2 ANQGSEA come from the germline V gene. CDR3 region: CSVEEDYNEQFF.

The rearrangement links TRBV12-3 or TRBV12-4 to TRBJ2-3; absent DNA, TCRdb's TRBD1 call cannot be checked. The CDR3 totals 17 residues. The CDR3 sequence is CASSRARTGASTDTQYF.

This CDR3 is CSASSTDQHTEAFF. The V call is TRBV20-1, the J call TRBJ1-1; absent DNA, TCRdb's TRBD1 call cannot be checked. The germline gives CDR1 DFQATT, CDR2 SNEGSKA (reference sequence). This CDR3 spans 14 amino acids.

The chain combines TRBV5-1 with TRBJ1-1; TCRdb's D gene call, TRBD1, goes unchecked for lack of DNA. The length of the CDR3 is 11 residues. Germline CDR1 reads SGHRS; CDR2 reads YFSETQ. Here the CDR3 reads CASTGQTEAFF.

This sequence joins TRBV7-8 and TRBJ2-1; there is no DNA to check the TCRdb D call of TRBD1. CDR3 length equals 15 residues. Germline V gives CDR1 SGHVS, CDR2 FQNEAQ. CDR3: CASSATGGVYNEQFF.

The rearrangement joins TRBV7-9 to TRBJ1-1. This CDR3 has 13 amino acids. The germline V gene encodes CDR1 SEHNR and CDR2 FQNEAQ (reference sequence). Here the CDR3 reads CASSLVINTEAFF.

The genes are TRBV6-1 and TRBJ1-1; TCRdb's D call, TRBD1, is unchecked because there is no DNA. The CDR3 spans 17 residues. Germline CDR1 reads MNHNS; CDR2 reads SASEGT. The CDR3 sequence is CASRSRFQGTMNTEAFF.

The rearrangement joins TRBV6-5 to TRBJ1-4; as DNA is missing, the TRBD1 call by TCRdb cannot be tested. This CDR3 has 13 residues. Looked up from germline, CDR1 is MNHEY and CDR2 is SVGAGI. CDR3 loop: CASRETGSEKLFF.

The chain links TRBV3-1 to TRBJ2-1; TCRdb reports TRBD2, a call that lacks DNA to check it against. Per germline, CDR1 LGHDT and CDR2 YNNKEL (reference sequence). The CDR3 is made up of 15 amino acids. CDR3 amino acids: CASSHRRGGNNEQFF.

The chain carries TRBV5-1 and TRBJ2-5; absent DNA, TCRdb's TRBD2 call cannot be checked. CDR3 size: 16 residues. CDR1 is SGHRS and CDR2 is YFSETQ in the germline V gene. The CDR3 here is CASSSDLGGVMETQYF.

The chain carries TRBV27 and TRBJ1-2; TCRdb names TRBD1, which stays unverified in the absence of DNA. The CDR3 is made up of 14 amino acids. Per germline, CDR1 MNHEY and CDR2 SMNVEV (reference sequence). The CDR3 reads CASSFRRGNYGYTF.

CDR3 residues: CASSYLYRGNEQFF. The J gene is TRBJ2-1, the V gene TRBV12-3 or TRBV12-4; lacking DNA, the TRBD1 call made by TCRdb goes unchecked. The CDR3 is 14 amino acids.

V usage is TRBV5-1 and J usage is TRBJ2-1; checking the TCRdb D call of TRBD2 is not possible without DNA. The CDR3 totals 17 residues. Germline CDR1 SGHRS, CDR2 YFSETQ. CDR3 residues: CASSLEGTRGSYNEQFF. Full variable domain (missing parts from reference TRBV5-1 and TRBJ2-1): KAGVTQTPRYLIKTRGQQVTLSCSPISGHRSVSWYQQTPGQGLQFLFEYFSETQRNKGNFPGRFSGRQFSNSRSEMNVSTLELGDSALYLCASSLEGTRGSYNEQFFGPGTRLTVL.